The T cell receptor (beta chain) described here comes from a study of shared clonotypes between healthy human individuals. Study results and caveats: The study found about 5% of naive CD4 clonotypes shared across four donors.

Of note for this clone: Antigen: not known.

Produced via immunoSEQ multiplex PCR; TCRdb's table is partial and in-frame only. The sample gives around 2,100,000 clones, roughly 95% of which show up once; 0.9% to 1.5% is in the top ten. Naive CD8 populations comprised CD45RO-negative cells positively selected for CCR7, excluding terminally differentiated effector memory CD45RA+ cells. The study drew all its donors from Caucasian adults living in Nashville, Tennessee. Sequences were obtained from naive CD8+ T cells sorted from blood. The TCR was taken from a man younger than 30 in good health.

This chain's CDR3 is CASSGEVLTGELFF. In DNA form, the CDR3 reads TGTGCCAGCAGCGGTGAGGTCCTCACCGGGGAGCTGTTTTTT. The V and J genes are TRBV14 and TRBJ2-2, with D uncertain. Germline values: CDR1 SGHDN, CDR2 FVKESK. The CDR3 totals 14 residues. Trimming stripped 5 bases from V and 4 bases from J, with 11 bases between.